Included here is one T cell receptor beta chain sequence, with context. Its specific antigen is unknown. Base-call qualities are not available, and no considerably larger clone is one nucleotide away. Other nucleotide sequences in the sample specify the same CDR3. TCR beta libraries were generated from genomic DNA with the immunoSEQ kit, following the manufacturer's recommendations. To prepare libraries, a first multiplex PCR with proprietary primers was run, followed by a second PCR that added unique barcodes, and a bead cleanup was done after each round. A kit-provided positive control reaction and a negative control reaction were included in every sample batch. The final libraries underwent checking on an Agilent 4200 TapeStation D1000 ScreenTape, volumetric pooling, and quantification by qPCR. An Illumina NextSeq500 fitted with a MidOutput 150-cycle cartridge performed the sequencing, running 156 Read1 cycles and 15 Index1 cycles with the kit's custom primers. The pooled library was loaded at approximately 0.95 pM with an approximately 21% PhiX control spike-in. The study's own analysis went as follows. The vendor-processed data were analyzed in R, and a clonotype was defined as all T cells that share the same CDR3 nucleotide sequence. In the clone abundance analyses, frequencies were normalized to the 10,000 most abundant clones in each sample. Before analysis, public T cell clones were removed, and these numbered fewer than five per sample on average. An abundance difference of at least 32-fold between compartments was the criterion for calling clonotypes tumor-enriched or baseline blood-enriched. A beta-binomial differential abundance model was used to identify clonotypes that expanded or contracted between blood time points. Similarity between tumor and blood repertoires was quantified using the Baroni-Urbani and Buser coefficient, and groups were compared with two-tailed Wilcoxon tests in R. The clones in this table, taken by TCRdb from immuneACCESS, are in-frame only. Not every clone is retained; where verified, under half of the shortfall comes from an unresolved V gene, and the cause of the rest is unknown. Clone size and the V and J calls come from that table; the DNA yielded D and trimming. Across this sample there are 80,000 or so clones, with 80% to 90% seen only once. More than 4.5% of the sample comes from the top ten.

This sample is part of a study of radiation and T cells in renal cell carcinoma (dated by TCRdb to 2018 to 2021). Context from the whole study: In total, 50 to 55 samples underwent TCR beta sequencing: some 26 tumors plus 27 peripheral blood samples. The final blood draw took place at 4 weeks after radiation, the same time as nephrectomy. A total of about 4 million unique CDR3 nucleotide sequences, encoding 2,500,000 or so unique CDR3 amino acid sequences, were found across all 50 or so samples. Overall study results and their limits: In blood, the top tumor clonotypes increased from baseline to 2 weeks after radiation and then shrank by 4 weeks, which suggests a temporary expansion of tumor-resident clones. Changes in the blood repertoire were not tracked past 4 weeks after treatment. Because pretreatment tumor biopsies were not available, the baseline intratumoral presence of clonotypes could not be determined. Because the trial had a single-armed design, the trial could not examine how radiation dose or scheduling affected the TCR repertoire.

The time point label, as the study defines it: blood 4 weeks post-SBRT, at nephrectomy. This specimen's treatment or condition label, per the study, means: 15 Gy SBRT to primary tumor, nephrectomy 4 weeks later. The samples were obtained from a clinical trial, where primary renal cell carcinomas were treated with 15 Gy stereotactic body radiation therapy and then removed by nephrectomy 4 weeks afterward. To track tumor-enriched clonotypes, serial peripheral blood was sampled from radiation-treated patients at baseline and at 2 weeks and 4 weeks after SBRT. All patients had renal cell carcinoma with clear cell pathology. The QIAamp DNA Blood Mini Kit (Qiagen) was used to prepare genomic DNA for TCR sequencing. Samples were included in the analyses only if all quality control checks were passed. The CDR3 covers 14 residues, taking in both the cysteine and the phenylalanine. The kept DNA is CDR3 alone, 42 bases in frame from the first base. CDR1 and CDR2 are drawn from the germline V gene: LGHNA, YNFKEQ. V is cut by 1 base and J by 8 bases, and the space between the germline ends is 12 bases.

The sample here was blood, taken from a patient whose treatment included radiotherapy and nephrectomy. The sequence is built from TRBV4-2 and TRBJ1-5; the D gene remains uncertain. The TCR originated in a woman in her sixties or seventies with renal cell carcinoma. At the DNA level, the sequence is TGTGCCAGCAGCCAAGGCGGGCAGGCTGAGCCCCAGCATTTT. Its protein reads: CASSQGGQAEPQHF.